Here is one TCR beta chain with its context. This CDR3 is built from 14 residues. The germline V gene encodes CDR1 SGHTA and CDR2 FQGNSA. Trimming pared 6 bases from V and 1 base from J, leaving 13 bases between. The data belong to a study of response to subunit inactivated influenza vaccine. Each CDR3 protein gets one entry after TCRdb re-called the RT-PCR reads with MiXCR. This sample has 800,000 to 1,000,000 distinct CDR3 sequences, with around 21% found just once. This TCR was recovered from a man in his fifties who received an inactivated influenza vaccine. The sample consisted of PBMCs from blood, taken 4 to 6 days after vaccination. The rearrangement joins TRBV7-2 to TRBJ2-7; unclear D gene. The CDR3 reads CASRALAHSYEQYF. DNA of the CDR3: TGTGCCAGCAGAGCCCTCGCCCATTCCTACGAGCAGTACTTC.